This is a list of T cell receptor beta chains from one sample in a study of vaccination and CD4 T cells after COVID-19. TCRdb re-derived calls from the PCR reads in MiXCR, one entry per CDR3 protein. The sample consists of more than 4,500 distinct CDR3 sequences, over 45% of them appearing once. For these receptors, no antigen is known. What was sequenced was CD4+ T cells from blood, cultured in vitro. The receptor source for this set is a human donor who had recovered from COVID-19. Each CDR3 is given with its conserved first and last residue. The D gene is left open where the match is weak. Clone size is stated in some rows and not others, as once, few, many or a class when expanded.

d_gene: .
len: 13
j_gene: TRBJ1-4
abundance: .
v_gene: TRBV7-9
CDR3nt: TGTGCCAGCAGCTTAACAGGGATTGGGAAACTGTTTTTT
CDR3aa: CASSLTGIGKLFF

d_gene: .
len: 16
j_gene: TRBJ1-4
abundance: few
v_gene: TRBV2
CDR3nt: TGTGCCAGCAGCCCGGCCTGGGCAGGACGAGGGGAAAAACTGTTTTTT
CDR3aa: CASSPAWAGRGEKLFF

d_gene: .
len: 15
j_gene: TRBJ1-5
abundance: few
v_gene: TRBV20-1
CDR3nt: TGCAGTGCACGGAGAAGGACGGTTGGCAATCAGCCCCAGCATTTT
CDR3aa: CSARRRTVGNQPQHF

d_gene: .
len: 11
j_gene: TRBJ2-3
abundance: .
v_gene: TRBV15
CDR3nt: TGTGCCGTTTTTTCGGGGGCCACGCAGTATTTT
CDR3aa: CAVFSGATQYF

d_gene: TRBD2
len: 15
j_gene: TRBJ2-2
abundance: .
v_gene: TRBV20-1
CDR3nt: TGCAGTGCTCCGTTTAGCGGGGGCGGCTCCGGGGAGCTGTTTTTT
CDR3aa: CSAPFSGGGSGELFF

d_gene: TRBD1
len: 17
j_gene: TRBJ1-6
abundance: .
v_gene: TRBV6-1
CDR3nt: TGTGCCAGCAGAAATCACCGGGACAGGGGCTATAATTCACCCCTCCACTTT
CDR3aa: CASRNHRDRGYNSPLHF

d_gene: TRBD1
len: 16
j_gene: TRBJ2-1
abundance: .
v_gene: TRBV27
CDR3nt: TGTGCCAGCAGTAGAACAGGGGTCGGCTCCTACAATGAGCAGTTCTTC
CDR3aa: CASSRTGVGSYNEQFF

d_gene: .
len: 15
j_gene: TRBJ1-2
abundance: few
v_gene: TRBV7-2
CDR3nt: TGTGCCAGCAGCTTAGTAAAGACAGTTCATGATGGCTACACCTTC
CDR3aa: CASSLVKTVHDGYTF

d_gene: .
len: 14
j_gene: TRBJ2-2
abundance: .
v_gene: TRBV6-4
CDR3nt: TGTGCCAGCAGTGCCAGACCGAACACCGGGGAGCTGTTTTTT
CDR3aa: CASSARPNTGELFF

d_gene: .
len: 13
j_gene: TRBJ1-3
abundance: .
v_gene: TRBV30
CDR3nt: TGTGCCTGGGGGGGGACACCCCAGGGGACCATATATTTT
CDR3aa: CAWGGTPQGTIYF

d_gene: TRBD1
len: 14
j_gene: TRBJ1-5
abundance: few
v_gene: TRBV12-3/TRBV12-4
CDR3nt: TGTGCCAGCAGCCTCGACAGGGTCGGACAGCCCCAGCATTTT
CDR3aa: CASSLDRVGQPQHF

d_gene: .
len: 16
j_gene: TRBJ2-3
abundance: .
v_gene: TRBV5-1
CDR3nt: TGCGCCAGCACCTTACCCAGGGGTCTTGGCACAGATACGCAGTATTTT
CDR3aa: CASTLPRGLGTDTQYF

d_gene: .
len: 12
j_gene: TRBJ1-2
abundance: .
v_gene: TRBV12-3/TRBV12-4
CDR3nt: TGTGCCAGCAGTTACACTAACTATGGCTACACCTTC
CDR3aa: CASSYTNYGYTF

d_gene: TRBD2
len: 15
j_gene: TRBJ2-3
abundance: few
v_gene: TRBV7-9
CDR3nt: TGTGCCAGCAGTCTTAGCGGGGCCTTAACAGATACGCAGTATTTT
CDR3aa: CASSLSGALTDTQYF

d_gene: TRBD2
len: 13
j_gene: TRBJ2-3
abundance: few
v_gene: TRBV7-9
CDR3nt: TGTGCCAGCAGCGTCCTGGGGGGGAACGCGCAGTATTTT
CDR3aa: CASSVLGGNAQYF

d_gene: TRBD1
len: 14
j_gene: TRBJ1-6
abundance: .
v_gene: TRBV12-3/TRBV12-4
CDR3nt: TGTGCCAGCACCGTAGACAGGGGGCGGTCACCCCTCCACTTT
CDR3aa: CASTVDRGRSPLHF

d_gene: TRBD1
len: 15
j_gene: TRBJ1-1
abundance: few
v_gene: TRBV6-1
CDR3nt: TGTGCCAGCAGTGAAAGACAGGGGACGAACACTGAAGCTTTCTTT
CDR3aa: CASSERQGTNTEAFF

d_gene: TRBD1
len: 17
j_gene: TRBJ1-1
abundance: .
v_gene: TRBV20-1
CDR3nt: TGCAGTGCTAGCACCGGGACAGGTTTCTTCCTGAACACTGAAGCTTTCTTT
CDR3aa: CSASTGTGFFLNTEAFF

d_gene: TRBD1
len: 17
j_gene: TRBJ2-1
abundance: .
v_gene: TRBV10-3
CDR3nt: TGTGCCATCAGGGACGCAGGGGGCCCTTCTTACTACAATGAGCAGTTCTTC
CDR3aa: CAIRDAGGPSYYNEQFF

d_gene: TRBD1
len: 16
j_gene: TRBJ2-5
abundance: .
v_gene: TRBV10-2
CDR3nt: TGCGCCAGCAGTGACCCCGCCGCTACAGGGGAGGAGACCCAGTACTTC
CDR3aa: CASSDPAATGEETQYF

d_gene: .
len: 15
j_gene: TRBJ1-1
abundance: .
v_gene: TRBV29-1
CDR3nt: TGCAGCGTGATGGGTACAGGAGGATCTCGTACTGAAGCTTTCTTT
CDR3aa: CSVMGTGGSRTEAFF

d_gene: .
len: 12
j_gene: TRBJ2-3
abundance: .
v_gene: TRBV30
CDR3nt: TGTGCCTGGAGTTACCTCGGTGATACGCAGTATTTT
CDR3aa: CAWSYLGDTQYF

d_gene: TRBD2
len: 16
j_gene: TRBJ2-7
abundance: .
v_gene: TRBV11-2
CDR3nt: TGTGCCAGCAGCCCCCTGGGAGGGAAGGACTACTACGAGCAGTACTTC
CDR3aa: CASSPLGGKDYYEQYF

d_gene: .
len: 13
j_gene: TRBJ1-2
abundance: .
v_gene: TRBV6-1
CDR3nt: TGTGCCAGCAGTGAAGGGGTGGGTAGGGGCTACACCTTC
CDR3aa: CASSEGVGRGYTF

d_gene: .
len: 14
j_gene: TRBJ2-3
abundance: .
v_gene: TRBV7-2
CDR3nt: TGTGCCAGCAGCTTGGGGGGGCGGGCAGATACGCAGTATTTT
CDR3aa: CASSLGGRADTQYF

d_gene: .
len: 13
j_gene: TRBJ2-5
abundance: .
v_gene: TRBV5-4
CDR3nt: TGTGCCAGCAGCCAGGGACGCCGGGAGACCCAGTACTTC
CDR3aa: CASSQGRRETQYF

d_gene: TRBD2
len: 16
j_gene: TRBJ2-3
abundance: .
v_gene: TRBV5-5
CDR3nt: TGTGCCAGCAGTTCCGGACTAGCGGGGGAATCAGATACGCAGTATTTT
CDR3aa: CASSSGLAGESDTQYF

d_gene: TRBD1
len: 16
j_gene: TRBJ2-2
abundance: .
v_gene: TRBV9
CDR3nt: TGTGCCAGCAGCGTAGAACCCGGGACAGGGGCCGGGGAGCTGTTTTTT
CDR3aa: CASSVEPGTGAGELFF

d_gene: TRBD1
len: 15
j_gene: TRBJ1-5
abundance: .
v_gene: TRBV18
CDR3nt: TGTGCCAGCTCACCGGGACAGCATAGCAATCAGCCCCAGCATTTT
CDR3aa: CASSPGQHSNQPQHF

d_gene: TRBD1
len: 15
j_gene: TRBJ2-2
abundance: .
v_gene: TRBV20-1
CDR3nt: TGCAGTGCTAGGGGGGGACAGGCGAACACCGGGGAGCTGTTTTTT
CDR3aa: CSARGGQANTGELFF

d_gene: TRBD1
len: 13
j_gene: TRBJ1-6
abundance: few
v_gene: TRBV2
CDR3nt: TGTGCCAGCAGCCGGGACAGGAATTCACCCCTCCACTTT
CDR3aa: CASSRDRNSPLHF

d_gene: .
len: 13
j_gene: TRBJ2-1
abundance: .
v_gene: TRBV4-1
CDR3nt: TGCGCCAGCAGCCAAGTAGGGGTCGGGGAGCAGTTCTTC
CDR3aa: CASSQVGVGEQFF

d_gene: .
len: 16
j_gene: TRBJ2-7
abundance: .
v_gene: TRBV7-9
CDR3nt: TGTGCCAGCAGCTTAGTGGAGCGGTCGAGCTCCTACGAGCAGTACTTC
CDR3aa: CASSLVERSSSYEQYF

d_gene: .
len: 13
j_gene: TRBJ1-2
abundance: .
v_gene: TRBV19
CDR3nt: TGTGCCAGTAGGGGGGGCAGGCTTCTTGGCTACACCTTC
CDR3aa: CASRGGRLLGYTF

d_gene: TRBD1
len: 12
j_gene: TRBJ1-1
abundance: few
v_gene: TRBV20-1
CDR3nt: TGCAGTGGGACAGGGCCGGGCACTGAAGCTTTCTTT
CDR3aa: CSGTGPGTEAFF

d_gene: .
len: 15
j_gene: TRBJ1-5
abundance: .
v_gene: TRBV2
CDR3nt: TGTGCCAGCAGAGCCGGCCCGGAGCGGAATCAGCCCCAGCATTTT
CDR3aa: CASRAGPERNQPQHF

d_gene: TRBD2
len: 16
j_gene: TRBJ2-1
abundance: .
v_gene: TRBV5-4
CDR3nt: TGTGCCAGCAGCTTGGTGCGGGGGGGCTCCTACAATGAGCAGTTCTTC
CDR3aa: CASSLVRGGSYNEQFF

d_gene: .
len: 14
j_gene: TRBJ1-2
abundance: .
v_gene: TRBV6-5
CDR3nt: TGTGCCAGCAGTTACTCCCCACAGGTTGGCGGCTACACCTTC
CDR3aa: CASSYSPQVGGYTF

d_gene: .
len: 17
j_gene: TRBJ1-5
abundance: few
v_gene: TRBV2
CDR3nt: TGTGCCAGCAGTGAGGGAGTGGGGTGGTATAGCAATCAGCCCCAGCATTTT
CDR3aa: CASSEGVGWYSNQPQHF

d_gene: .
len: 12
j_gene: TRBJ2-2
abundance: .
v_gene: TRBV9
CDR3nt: TGTGCCAGCAGCCGGGACGTTGGGGAGCTGTTTTTT
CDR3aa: CASSRDVGELFF

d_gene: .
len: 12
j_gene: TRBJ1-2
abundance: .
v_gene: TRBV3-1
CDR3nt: TGTGCCAGCAGCCAAGGACAGATCGGCTACACCTTC
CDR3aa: CASSQGQIGYTF

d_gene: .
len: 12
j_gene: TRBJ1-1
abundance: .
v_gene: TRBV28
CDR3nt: TGTGCCAGCAGCGCCCGCGGACCTGAAGCTTTCTTT
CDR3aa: CASSARGPEAFF

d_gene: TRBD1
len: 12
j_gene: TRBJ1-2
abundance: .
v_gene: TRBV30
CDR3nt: TGTGCCTCCTCGGACAGGGGGCTTGGCTACACCTTC
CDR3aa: CASSDRGLGYTF

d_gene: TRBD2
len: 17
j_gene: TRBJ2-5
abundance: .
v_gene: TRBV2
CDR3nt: TGTGCCAGCAGTGACGGGGGTGGATTAGCGGGGCAAGAGACCCAGTACTTC
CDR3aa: CASSDGGGLAGQETQYF

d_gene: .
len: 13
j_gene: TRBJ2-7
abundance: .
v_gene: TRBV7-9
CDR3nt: TGTGCCAGCAGCTTACGGCAGGGGGGCGAGCAGTACTTC
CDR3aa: CASSLRQGGEQYF

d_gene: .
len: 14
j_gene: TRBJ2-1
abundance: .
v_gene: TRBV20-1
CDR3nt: TGCAGTGCTAGAGACTACCAAGCGTTCAATGAGCAGTTCTTC
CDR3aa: CSARDYQAFNEQFF

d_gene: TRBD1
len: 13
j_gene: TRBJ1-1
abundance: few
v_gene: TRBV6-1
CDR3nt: TGTGCCAGCAATGGACAGGGGTGGACTGAAGCTTTCTTT
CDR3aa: CASNGQGWTEAFF

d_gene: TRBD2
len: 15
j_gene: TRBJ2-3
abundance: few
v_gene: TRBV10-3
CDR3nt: TGTGCCATCAGCCCTAGCGGGGGGGGCACAGATACGCAGTATTTT
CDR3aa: CAISPSGGGTDTQYF

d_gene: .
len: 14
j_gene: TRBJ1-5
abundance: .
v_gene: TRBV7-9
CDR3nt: TGTGCCAGCAGCCTAACAGGTCAGAATCAGCCCCAGCATTTT
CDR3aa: CASSLTGQNQPQHF

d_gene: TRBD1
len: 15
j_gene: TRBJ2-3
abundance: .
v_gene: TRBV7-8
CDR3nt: TGTGCCAGCAGCGGCGACAGGGCCAGCACAGATACGCAGTATTTT
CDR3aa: CASSGDRASTDTQYF